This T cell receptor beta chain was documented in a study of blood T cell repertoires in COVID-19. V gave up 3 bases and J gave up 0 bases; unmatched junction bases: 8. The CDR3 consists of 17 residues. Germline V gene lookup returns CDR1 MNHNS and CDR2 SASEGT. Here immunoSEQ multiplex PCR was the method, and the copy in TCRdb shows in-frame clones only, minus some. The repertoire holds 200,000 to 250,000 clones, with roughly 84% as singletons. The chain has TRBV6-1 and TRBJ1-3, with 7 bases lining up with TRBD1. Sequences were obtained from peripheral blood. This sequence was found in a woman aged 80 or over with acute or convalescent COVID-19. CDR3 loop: CASSERQGSRSGNTIYF. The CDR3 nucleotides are TGTGCCAGCAGTGAGCGACAGGGTTCCCGCTCTGGAAACACCATATATTTT.